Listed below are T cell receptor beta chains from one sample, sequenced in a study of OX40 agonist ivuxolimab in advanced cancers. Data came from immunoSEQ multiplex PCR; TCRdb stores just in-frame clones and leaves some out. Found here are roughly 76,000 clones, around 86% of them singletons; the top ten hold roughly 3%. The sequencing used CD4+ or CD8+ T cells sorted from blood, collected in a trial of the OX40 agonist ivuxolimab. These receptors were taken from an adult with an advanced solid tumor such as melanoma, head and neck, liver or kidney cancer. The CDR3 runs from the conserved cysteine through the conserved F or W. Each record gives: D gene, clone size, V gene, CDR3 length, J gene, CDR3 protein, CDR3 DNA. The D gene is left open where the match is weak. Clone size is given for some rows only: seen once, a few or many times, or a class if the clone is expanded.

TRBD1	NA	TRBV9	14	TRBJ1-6	CASSPDRVNSPLHF	TGTGCCAGCAGCCCCGACAGGGTCAATTCACCCCTCCACTTT
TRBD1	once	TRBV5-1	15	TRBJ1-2	CASSPKTGENYGYTF	TGCGCCAGCAGCCCGAAGACAGGGGAGAACTATGGCTACACCTTC
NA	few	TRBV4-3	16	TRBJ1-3	CASSQSLGLLGNTIYF	TGCGCCAGCAGCCAAAGTCTGGGTTTACTCGGAAACACCATATATTTT
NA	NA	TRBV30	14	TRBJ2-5	CAWSLGLTGETQYF	TGTGCCTGGAGCTTGGGACTGACAGGAGAGACCCAGTACTTC
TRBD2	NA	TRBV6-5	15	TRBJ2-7	CASSYSTSGAYEQYF	TGTGCCAGCAGTTACTCGACTAGCGGGGCCTACGAGCAGTACTTC
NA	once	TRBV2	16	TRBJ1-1	CASSYRQGMTNTEAFF	TGTGCCAGCAGTTATCGGCAGGGAATGACGAACACTGAAGCTTTCTTT
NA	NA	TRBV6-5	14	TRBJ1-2	CASSYGRGHYGYTF	TGTGCCAGCAGTTATGGGAGGGGCCACTATGGCTACACCTTC
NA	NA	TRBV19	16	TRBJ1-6	CASGPQGAQLNSPLHF	TGTGCCAGTGGCCCTCAGGGAGCCCAACTAAATTCACCCCTCCACTTT
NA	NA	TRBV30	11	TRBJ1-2	CAWSVRDENTF	TGTGCCTGGAGTGTACGGGACGAAAACACCTTC
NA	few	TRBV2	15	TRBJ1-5	CASKATDARSQPQHF	TGTGCCAGCAAGGCAACCGACGCTCGCAGCCAGCCCCAGCATTTT
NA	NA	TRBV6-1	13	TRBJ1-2	CASSVHSNYGYTF	TGTGCCAGCAGTGTGCACAGCAACTATGGCTACACCTTC
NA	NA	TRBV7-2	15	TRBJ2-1	CASSLAGLAGNEQFF	TGTGCCAGCAGCTTAGCCGGGCTAGCCGGCAATGAGCAGTTCTTC
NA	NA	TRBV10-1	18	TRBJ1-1	CASSESIKRGYLNTEAFF	TGCGCCAGCAGTGAGTCGATTAAGAGGGGGTATCTGAACACTGAAGCTTTCTTT
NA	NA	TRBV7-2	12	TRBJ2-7	CASSFTGYEQYF	TGTGCCAGCAGCTTTACCGGCTACGAGCAGTACTTC
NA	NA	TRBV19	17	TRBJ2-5	CASSPFGGGMDQETQYF	TGTGCCAGCTCCCCCTTCGGCGGCGGGATGGATCAAGAGACCCAGTACTTC
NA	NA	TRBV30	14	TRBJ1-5	CAWNVQGGDEPQHF	TGTGCCTGGAACGTACAGGGTGGCGATGAGCCCCAGCATTTT
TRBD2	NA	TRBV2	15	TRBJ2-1	CASRATSGSTNEQFF	TGTGCCAGCAGGGCCACTAGCGGGAGTACGAATGAGCAGTTCTTC
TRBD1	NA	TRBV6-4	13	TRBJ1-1	CASSEWQGGEAFF	TGTGCCAGCAGTGAATGGCAGGGGGGTGAAGCTTTCTTT
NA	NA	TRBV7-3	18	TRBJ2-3	CASSLRGRASGRTDTQYF	TGTGCCAGCAGCTTAAGGGGGCGGGCTAGCGGACGCACAGATACGCAGTATTTT
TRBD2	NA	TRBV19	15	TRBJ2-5	CASSTGTSVPETQYF	TGTGCCAGTAGTACAGGGACTAGTGTCCCAGAGACCCAGTACTTC
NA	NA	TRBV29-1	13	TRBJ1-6	CSVGAGRNSPLHF	TGCAGCGTTGGCGCAGGGAGGAATTCACCCCTCCACTTT
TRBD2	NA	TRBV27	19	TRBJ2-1	CASSFPTSGGSGQNNEQFF	TGTGCCAGCAGTTTCCCGACTAGCGGGGGGTCGGGCCAGAACAATGAGCAGTTCTTC
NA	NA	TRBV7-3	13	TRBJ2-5	CASSSTAQETQYF	TGTGCCAGCAGCTCGACAGCCCAAGAGACCCAGTACTTC
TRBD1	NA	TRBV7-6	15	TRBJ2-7	CASSPRQGASYEQYF	TGTGCCAGCAGCCCCCGACAGGGGGCATCCTACGAGCAGTACTTC
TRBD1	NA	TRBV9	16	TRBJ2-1	CASSARPGQGPVEQFF	TGTGCCAGCAGCGCCCGACCGGGACAGGGACCGGTTGAGCAGTTCTTC
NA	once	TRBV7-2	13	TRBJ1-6	CASSSLRDSPLHF	TGTGCCAGCAGCTCCCTCCGGGATTCACCCCTCCACTTT
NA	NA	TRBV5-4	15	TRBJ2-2	CASSFPAGRAGELFF	TGTGCCAGCAGCTTTCCGGCGGGTAGAGCCGGGGAGCTGTTTTTT
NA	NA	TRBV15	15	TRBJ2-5	CATSRSPLQVETQYF	TGTGCCACCAGCAGATCCCCCTTACAAGTTGAGACCCAGTACTTC
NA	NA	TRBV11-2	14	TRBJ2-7	CASSRGDRVYEQYF	TGTGCCAGCAGCCGCGGAGATAGGGTATACGAGCAGTACTTC
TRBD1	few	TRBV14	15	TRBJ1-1	CASSLPGTGFTEAFF	TGTGCCAGCAGCCTCCCCGGGACAGGGTTCACTGAAGCTTTCTTT
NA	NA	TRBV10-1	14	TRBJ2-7	CATPLEVFSYEQYF	TGCGCCACCCCGCTGGAGGTGTTCTCCTACGAGCAGTACTTC
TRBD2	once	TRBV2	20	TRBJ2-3	CASSRVGPGLAVPSTDTQYF	TGTGCCAGCAGCCGAGTGGGGCCCGGACTAGCAGTTCCTAGCACAGATACGCAGTATTTT
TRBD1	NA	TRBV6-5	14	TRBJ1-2	CASSPRTGSYGYTF	TGTGCCAGCAGTCCCCGGACAGGGAGCTATGGCTACACCTTC
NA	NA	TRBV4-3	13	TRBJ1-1	CASSQDVGPEAFF	TGCGCCAGCAGCCAAGATGTGGGGCCCGAAGCTTTCTTT
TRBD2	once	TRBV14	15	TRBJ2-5	CASSHGLAEQETQYF	TGTGCCAGCAGCCACGGACTAGCCGAACAAGAGACCCAGTACTTC
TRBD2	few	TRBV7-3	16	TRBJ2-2	CASSLLAGGNAGELFF	TGTGCCAGCAGTTTGTTAGCGGGAGGTAACGCCGGGGAGCTGTTTTTT
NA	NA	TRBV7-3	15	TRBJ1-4	CASSQTGVANEKLFF	TGTGCCAGCAGCCAGACCGGGGTAGCTAATGAAAAACTGTTTTTT
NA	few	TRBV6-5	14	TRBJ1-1	CASCPYRDRTEAFF	TGTGCCAGCTGCCCCTACAGGGATCGGACTGAAGCTTTCTTT
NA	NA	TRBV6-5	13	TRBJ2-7	CASSQGSPYEQYF	TGTGCCAGCAGCCAGGGATCCCCCTACGAGCAGTACTTC
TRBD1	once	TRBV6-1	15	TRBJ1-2	CASSPDRALGYGYTF	TGTGCCAGCTCTCCCGACAGGGCCTTAGGCTATGGCTACACCTTC
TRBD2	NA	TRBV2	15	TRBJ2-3	CASSFGTSGSDTQYF	TGTGCCAGCAGTTTCGGGACTAGCGGATCAGATACGCAGTATTTT
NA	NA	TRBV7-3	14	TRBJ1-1	CASSSGQEHSEAFF	TGTGCCAGCAGCTCGGGCCAAGAACACTCTGAAGCTTTCTTT
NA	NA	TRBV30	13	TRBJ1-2	CAWSPGHLYGYTF	TGTGCCTGGAGTCCGGGACACCTCTATGGCTACACCTTC
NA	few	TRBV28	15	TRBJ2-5	CASSDLDKYQETQYF	TGTGCCAGCAGTGACCTCGACAAGTACCAAGAGACCCAGTACTTC
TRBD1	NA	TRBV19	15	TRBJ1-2	CASTEGGGHYYGYTF	TGTGCCAGTACCGAAGGAGGGGGCCACTACTATGGCTACACCTTC
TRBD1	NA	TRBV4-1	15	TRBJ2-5	CASSQGDRAKETQYF	TGCGCCAGCAGCCAAGGGGACAGAGCTAAAGAGACCCAGTACTTC
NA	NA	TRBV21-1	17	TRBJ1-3	CASSKRKKESSGNTIYF	TGTGCCAGCAGCAAACGTAAGAAAGAGAGCTCTGGAAACACCATATATTTT
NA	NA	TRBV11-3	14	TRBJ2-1	CASSLDRMYNEQFF	TGTGCCAGCAGCTTAGACCGTATGTACAATGAGCAGTTCTTC
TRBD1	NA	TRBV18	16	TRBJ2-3	CASSPSRGQFGDTQYF	TGTGCCAGCTCACCGTCCCGGGGACAGTTTGGGGATACGCAGTATTTT
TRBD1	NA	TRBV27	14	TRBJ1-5	CASSLTGGRQPQHF	TGTGCCAGCAGCTTGACAGGGGGGAGGCAGCCCCAGCATTTT
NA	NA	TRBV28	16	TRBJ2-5	CASSFSMGTRKETQYF	TGTGCCAGCAGTTTCTCAATGGGGACAAGGAAAGAGACCCAGTACTTC
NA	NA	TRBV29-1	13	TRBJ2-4	CSTLGRTENIQYF	TGCAGCACTCTGGGGCGCACCGAAAACATTCAGTACTTC
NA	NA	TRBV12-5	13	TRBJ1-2	CASGIPPQGGYTF	TGTGCTAGTGGTATTCCTCCCCAAGGTGGCTACACCTTC
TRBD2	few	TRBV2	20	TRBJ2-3	CASSEAVAGAKSRSTDTQYF	TGTGCCAGCAGTGAAGCGGTAGCGGGGGCCAAGTCCCGCAGCACAGATACGCAGTATTTT
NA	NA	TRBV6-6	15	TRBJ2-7	CASSYRIEGPYEQYF	TGTGCCAGCAGTTACCGTATTGAGGGCCCCTACGAGCAGTACTTC
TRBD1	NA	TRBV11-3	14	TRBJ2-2	CASSRDRGTGELFF	TGTGCCAGCAGCCGGGACAGGGGCACCGGGGAGCTGTTTTTT
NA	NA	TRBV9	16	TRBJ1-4	CASSVGGTLVHEKLFF	TGTGCCAGCAGCGTAGGGGGGACTCTCGTTCATGAAAAACTGTTTTTT
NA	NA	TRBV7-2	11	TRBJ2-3	CASSYSGTQYF	TGTGCCAGCAGCTATAGCGGTACGCAGTATTTT